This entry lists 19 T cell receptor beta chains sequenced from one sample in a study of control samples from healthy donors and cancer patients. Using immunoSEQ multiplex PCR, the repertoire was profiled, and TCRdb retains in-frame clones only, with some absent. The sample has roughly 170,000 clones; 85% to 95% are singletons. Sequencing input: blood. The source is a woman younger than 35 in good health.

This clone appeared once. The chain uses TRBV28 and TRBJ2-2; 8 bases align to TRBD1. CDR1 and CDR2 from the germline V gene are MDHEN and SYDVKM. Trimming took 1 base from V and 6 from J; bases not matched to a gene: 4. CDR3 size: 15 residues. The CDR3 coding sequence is TGTGCCAGCAGTTTATACACAGGGGGAGCCGGGGAGCTGTTTTTT. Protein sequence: CASSLYTGGAGELFF.

The CDR3 loop is CAGKTTQNTGELFF. DNA for the CDR3: TGTGCCGGGAAGACTACCCAGAACACCGGGGAGCTGTTTTTT. The chain couples TRBV6-5 to TRBJ2-2; weak D call: TRBD2 (5 bases). The CDR3 runs 14 residues. Trimming cost V 11 bases and J 1 base, with 14 bases left between them. Germline V gene data show CDR1 as MNHEY and CDR2 as SVGAGI.

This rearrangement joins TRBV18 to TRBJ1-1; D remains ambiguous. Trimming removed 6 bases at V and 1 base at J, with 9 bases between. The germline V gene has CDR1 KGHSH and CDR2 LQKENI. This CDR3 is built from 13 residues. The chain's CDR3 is CASSLAPNTEAFF. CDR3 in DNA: TGTGCCAGCTCTTTAGCTCCGAACACTGAAGCTTTCTTT.

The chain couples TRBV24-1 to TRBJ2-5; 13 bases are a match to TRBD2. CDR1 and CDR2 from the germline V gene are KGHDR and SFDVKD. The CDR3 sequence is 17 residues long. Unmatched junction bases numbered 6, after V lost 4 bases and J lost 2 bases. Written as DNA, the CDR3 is TGTGCCACCAGTGACTACCCGGGACTAGCGGGGCAAGAGACCCAGTACTTC. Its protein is CATSDYPGLAGQETQYF.

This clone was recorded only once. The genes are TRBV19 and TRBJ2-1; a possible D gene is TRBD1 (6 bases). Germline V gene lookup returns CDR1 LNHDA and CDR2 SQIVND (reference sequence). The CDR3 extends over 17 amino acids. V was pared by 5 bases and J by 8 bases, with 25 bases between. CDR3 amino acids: CASSRSQGRPSADEQFF. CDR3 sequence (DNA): TGTGCCAGTAGTCGGTCACAGGGTAGGCCCTCCGCTGATGAGCAGTTCTTC.

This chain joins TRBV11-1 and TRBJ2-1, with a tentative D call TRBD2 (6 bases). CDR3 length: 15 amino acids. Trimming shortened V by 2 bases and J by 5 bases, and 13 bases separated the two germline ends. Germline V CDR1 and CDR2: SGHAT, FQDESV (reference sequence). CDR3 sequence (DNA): TGTGCCAGCAGCTTATCCGGGAGACTCGACAATGAGCAGTTCTTC. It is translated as CASSLSGRLDNEQFF.

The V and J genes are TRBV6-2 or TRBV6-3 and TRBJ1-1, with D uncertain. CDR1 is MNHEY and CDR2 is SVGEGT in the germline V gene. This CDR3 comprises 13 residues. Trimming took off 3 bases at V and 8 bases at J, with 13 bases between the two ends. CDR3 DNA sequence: TGTGCCAGCAGTTATTACCATGGCTCGGAAGCTTTCTTT. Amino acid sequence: CASSYYHGSEAFF.

Here the CDR3 DNA reads TGTGCCAGCAGTGAGGAGGCCCAAACGCAGTATTTT. Its protein is CASSEEAQTQYF. This chain connects TRBV2 to TRBJ2-3; D might be TRBD2 (5 bases). The CDR3 spans 12 residues. Germline-derived CDR1 and CDR2 are SNHLY and FYNNEI. V lost 3 bases and J 9 bases, leaving 10 bases between the germline ends. The full variable domain, completed using reference TRBV2 and TRBJ2-3, is EPEVTQTPSHQVTQMGQEVILRCVPISNHLYFYWYRQILGQKVEFLVSFYNNEISEKSEIFDDQFSVERPDGSNFTLKIRSTKLEDSAMYFCASSEEAQTQYFGPGTRLTVL.

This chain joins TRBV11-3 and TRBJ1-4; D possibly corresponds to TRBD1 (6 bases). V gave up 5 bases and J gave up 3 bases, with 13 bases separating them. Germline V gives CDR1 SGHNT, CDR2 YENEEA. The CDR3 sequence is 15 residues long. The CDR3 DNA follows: TGTGCCAGCAGCGTCTCACAGGGAGCTAATGAAAAACTGTTTTTT. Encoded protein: CASSVSQGANEKLFF.

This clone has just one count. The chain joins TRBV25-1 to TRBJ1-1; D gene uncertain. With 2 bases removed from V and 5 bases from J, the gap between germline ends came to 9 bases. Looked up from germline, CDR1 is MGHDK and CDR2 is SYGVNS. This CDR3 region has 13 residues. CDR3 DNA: TGTGCCAGCAGTGAACAATATGAAACTGAAGCTTTCTTT. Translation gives CASSEQYETEAFF.

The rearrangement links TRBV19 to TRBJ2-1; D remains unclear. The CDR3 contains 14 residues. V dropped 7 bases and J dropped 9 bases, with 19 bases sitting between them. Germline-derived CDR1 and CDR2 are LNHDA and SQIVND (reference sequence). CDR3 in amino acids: CASNGRPGFGEQFF. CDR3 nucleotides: TGTGCCAGTAACGGCAGGCCCGGGTTTGGTGAGCAGTTCTTC. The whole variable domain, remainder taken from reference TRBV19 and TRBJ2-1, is DGGITQSPKYLFRKEGQNVTLSCEQNLNHDAMYWYRQDPGQGLRLIYYSQIVNDFQKGDIAEGYSVSREKKESFPLTVTSAQKNPTAFYLCASNGRPGFGEQFFGPGTRLTVL.

The CDR3 DNA is TGTGCCAGCTTAGCGAACGCTCGCCCCACCGGGGAGCTGTTTTTT. It yields the protein CASLANARPTGELFF. The rearrangement joins TRBV7-2 to TRBJ2-2, with D possibly matching TRBD2 (5 bases). Between the trimmed V and J ends, which lost 8 bases and 4 bases, there was a span of 17 bases. CDR3 length: 15 amino acids. Germline lookup yields CDR1 SGHTA and CDR2 FQGNSA.

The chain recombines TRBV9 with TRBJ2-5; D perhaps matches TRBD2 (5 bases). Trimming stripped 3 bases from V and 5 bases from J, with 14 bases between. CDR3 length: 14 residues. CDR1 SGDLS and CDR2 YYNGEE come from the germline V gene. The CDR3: CASSAERVGETQYF. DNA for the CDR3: TGTGCCAGCAGCGCCGAGAGGGTAGGGGAGACCCAGTACTTC.

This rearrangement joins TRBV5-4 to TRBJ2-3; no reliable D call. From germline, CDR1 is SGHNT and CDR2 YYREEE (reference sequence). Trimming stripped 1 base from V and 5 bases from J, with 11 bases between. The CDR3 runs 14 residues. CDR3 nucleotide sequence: TGTGCCAGCAGCTTGCGGACCCTTAAAGATACGCAGTATTTT. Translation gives CASSLRTLKDTQYF.

The CDR3 nucleotides read TGCAGCGTCAAGCTGACTGGAAACACCATATATTTT. Protein: CSVKLTGNTIYF. V and J are TRBV29-1 and TRBJ1-3, with D uncertain. CDR3 size: 12 residues. Germline V gene data show CDR1 as SQVTM and CDR2 as ANQGSEA. V lost 6 bases and J lost 2, with 8 bases in between.

In DNA form, the CDR3 reads TGTGCCAGCAGTTTACGCGATAATTCACCCCTCCACTTT. This translates into CASSLRDNSPLHF. The chain recombines TRBV27 with TRBJ1-6; D uncertain. In germline, CDR1 is MNHEY, CDR2 SMNVEV (reference sequence). V dropped 2 bases and J dropped 5 bases, with 4 bases sitting between them. CDR3 length equals 13 residues.

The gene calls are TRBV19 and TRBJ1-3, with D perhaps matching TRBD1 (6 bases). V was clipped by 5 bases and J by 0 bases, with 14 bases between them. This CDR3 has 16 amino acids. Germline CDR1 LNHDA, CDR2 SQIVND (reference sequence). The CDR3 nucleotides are TGTGCCAGTAGTTCTGGACAGTTGAGCTCTGGAAACACCATATATTTT. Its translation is CASSSGQLSSGNTIYF.

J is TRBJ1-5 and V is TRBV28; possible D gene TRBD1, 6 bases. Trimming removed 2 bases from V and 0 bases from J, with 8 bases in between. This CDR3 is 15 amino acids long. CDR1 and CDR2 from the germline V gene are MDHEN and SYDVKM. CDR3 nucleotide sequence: TGTGCCAGCAGTTTAACAGGGCTTAGCAATCAGCCCCAGCATTTT. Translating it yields CASSLTGLSNQPQHF.

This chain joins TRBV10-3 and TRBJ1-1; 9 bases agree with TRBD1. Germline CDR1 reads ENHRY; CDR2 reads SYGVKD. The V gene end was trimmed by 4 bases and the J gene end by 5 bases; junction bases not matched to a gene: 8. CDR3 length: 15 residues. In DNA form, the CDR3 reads TGTGCCATCAGTGTGATTAAGACAGGGGGGACTGAAGCTTTCTTT. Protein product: CAISVIKTGGTEAFF.